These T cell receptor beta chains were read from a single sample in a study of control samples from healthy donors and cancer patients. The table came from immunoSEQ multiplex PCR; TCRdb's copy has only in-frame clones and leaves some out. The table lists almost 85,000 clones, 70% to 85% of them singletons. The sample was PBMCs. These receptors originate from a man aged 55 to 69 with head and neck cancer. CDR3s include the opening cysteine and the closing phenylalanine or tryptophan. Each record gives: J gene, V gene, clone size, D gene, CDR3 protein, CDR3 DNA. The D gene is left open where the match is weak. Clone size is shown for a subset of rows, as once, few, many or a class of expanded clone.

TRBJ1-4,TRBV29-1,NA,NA,CSVVDEKLFF,TGCAGCGTTGTCGATGAAAAACTGTTTTTT
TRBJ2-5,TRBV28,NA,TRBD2,CASNPRGGQETQYF,TGTGCCAGCAATCCCCGGGGGGGACAAGAGACCCAGTACTTC
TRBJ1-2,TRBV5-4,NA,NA,CASSLPGDRSYGYTF,TGTGCCAGCAGCTTGCCAGGTGATAGAAGCTATGGCTACACCTTC
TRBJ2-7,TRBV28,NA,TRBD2,CASSRLRLAGGNEQYF,TGTGCCAGCAGTCGCCTTAGACTAGCGGGAGGGAACGAGCAGTACTTC
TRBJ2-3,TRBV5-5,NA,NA,CASSLGGDTQYF,TGTGCCAGCAGCCTGGGGGGCGATACGCAGTATTTT
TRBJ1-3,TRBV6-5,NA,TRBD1,CASRRDREGTIYF,TGTGCCAGCAGACGGGACAGGGAGGGCACCATATATTTT
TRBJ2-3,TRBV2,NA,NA,CASSAREFTDTQYF,TGTGCCAGCAGTGCCAGGGAATTCACAGATACGCAGTATTTT
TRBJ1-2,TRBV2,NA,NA,CASSDRDTGIYGYTF,TGTGCCAGCAGCGACCGGGACACAGGCATCTATGGCTACACCTTC
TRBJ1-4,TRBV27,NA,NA,CASSLVSMGSEKLFF,TGTGCCAGCAGCCTAGTCTCTATGGGAAGTGAAAAACTGTTTTTT
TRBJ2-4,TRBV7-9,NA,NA,CASSLSGVGNIQYF,TGTGCCAGCAGCTTGTCCGGGGTGGGGAACATTCAGTACTTC
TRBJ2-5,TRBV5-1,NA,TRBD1,CASSPTGDLETQYF,TGCGCCAGCAGCCCTACAGGGGACCTAGAGACCCAGTACTTC
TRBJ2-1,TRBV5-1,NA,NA,CASSLGRDSPYNEQFF,TGCGCCAGCAGCTTAGGGCGGGACAGTCCCTACAATGAGCAGTTCTTC
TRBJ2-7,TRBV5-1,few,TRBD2,CASSLAASGISYEQYF,TGCGCCAGCAGCTTGGCGGCTAGCGGGATATCCTACGAGCAGTACTTC
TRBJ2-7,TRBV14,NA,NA,CASSQDSFYEQYF,TGTGCCAGCAGCCAGGACAGTTTTTACGAGCAGTACTTC
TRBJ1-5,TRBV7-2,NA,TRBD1,CASSPWTGNQPQHF,TGTGCCAGCAGCCCCTGGACAGGGAATCAGCCCCAGCATTTT
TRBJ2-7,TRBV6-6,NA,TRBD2,CASSYREPSLPSGSYEQYF,TGTGCCAGCAGCTACAGAGAGCCCTCCCTACCTAGCGGATCCTACGAGCAGTACTTC
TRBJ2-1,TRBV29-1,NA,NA,CSVEDLGEVNPYNEQFF,TGCAGCGTTGAAGATCTGGGGGAGGTAAACCCCTACAATGAGCAGTTCTTC
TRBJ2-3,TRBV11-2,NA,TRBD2,CASSNTAGSRTDTQYF,TGTGCCAGCAGCAACACAGCGGGAAGTAGGACAGATACGCAGTATTTT
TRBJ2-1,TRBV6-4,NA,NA,CASSDVGTPVGNEQFF,TGTGCCAGCAGTGACGTAGGGACCCCCGTCGGCAATGAGCAGTTCTTC
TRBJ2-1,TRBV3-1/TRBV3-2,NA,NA,CASSQERSNEQFF,TGTGCCAGCAGCCAAGAACGTTCCAATGAGCAGTTCTTC
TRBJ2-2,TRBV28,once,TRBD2,CASSLRLAGGLMFF,TGTGCCAGCAGCTTGAGACTAGCGGGAGGTTTGATGTTTTTT
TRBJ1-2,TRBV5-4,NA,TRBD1,CASSSGQGYGYTF,TGTGCCAGCAGCTCCGGACAGGGCTATGGCTACACCTTC
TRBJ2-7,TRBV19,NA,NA,CASRSLGGEQYF,TGTGCCAGTCGTAGCCTCGGGGGAGAGCAGTACTTC
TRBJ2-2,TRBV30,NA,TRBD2,CAWRGLAGAGELFF,TGTGCCTGGAGGGGACTAGCGGGAGCCGGGGAGCTGTTTTTT
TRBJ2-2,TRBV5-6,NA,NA,CASSLQENTGELFF,TGTGCCAGCAGCTTGCAGGAGAACACCGGGGAGCTGTTTTTT